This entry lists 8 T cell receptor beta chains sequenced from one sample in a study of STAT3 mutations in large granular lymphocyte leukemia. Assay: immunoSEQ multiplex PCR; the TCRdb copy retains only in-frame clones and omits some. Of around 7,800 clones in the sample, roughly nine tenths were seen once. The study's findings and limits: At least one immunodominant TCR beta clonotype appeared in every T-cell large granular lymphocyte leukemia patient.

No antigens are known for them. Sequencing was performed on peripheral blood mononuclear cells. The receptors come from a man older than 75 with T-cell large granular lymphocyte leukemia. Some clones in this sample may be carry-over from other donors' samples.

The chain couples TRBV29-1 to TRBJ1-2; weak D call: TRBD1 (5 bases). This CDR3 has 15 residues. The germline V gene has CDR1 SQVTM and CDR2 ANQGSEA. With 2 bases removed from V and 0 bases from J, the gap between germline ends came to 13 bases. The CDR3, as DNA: TGCAGCGTTGAACAAGGGACGCCTGCTAACTATGGCTACACCTTC. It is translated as CSVEQGTPANYGYTF.

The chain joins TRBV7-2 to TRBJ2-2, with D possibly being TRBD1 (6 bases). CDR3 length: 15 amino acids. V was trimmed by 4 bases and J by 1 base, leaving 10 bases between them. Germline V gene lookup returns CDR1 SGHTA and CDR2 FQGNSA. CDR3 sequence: CASSSQTGNTGELFF. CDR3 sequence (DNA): TGTGCCAGCAGCTCGCAGACAGGGAACACCGGGGAGCTGTTTTTT. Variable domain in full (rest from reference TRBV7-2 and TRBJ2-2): GAGVSQSPSNKVTEKGKDVELRCDPISGHTALYWYRQSLGQGLEFLIYFQGNSAPDKSGLPSDRFSAERTGGSVSTLTIQRTQQEDSAVYLCASSSQTGNTGELFFGEGSRLTVL.

CDR3 in DNA: TGCGCCAGCAGCTTAGGGACAGGGATTGCCGAGACCCAGTACTTC. Translation: CASSLGTGIAETQYF. The V call is TRBV5-1, the J call TRBJ2-5; 9 bases are a match to TRBD1. The germline V gene encodes CDR1 SGHRS and CDR2 YFSETQ. V dropped 2 bases and J dropped 5; count of bases not matched to a gene: 7. This CDR3 contains 15 residues.

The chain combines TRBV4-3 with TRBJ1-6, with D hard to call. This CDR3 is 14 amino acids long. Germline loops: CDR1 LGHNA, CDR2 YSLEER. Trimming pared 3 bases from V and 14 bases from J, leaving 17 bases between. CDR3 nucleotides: TGCGCCAGCAGCCAGGAACACGGTCGGTTTTCCCTCCACTTT. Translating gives CASSQEHGRFSLHF.

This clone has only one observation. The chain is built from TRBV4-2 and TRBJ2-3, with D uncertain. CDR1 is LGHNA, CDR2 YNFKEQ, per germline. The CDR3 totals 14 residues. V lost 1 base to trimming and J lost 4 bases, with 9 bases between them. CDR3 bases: TGTGCCAGCAGCCAAGGGGCCCAATCAGATACGCAGTATTTT. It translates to CASSQGAQSDTQYF.

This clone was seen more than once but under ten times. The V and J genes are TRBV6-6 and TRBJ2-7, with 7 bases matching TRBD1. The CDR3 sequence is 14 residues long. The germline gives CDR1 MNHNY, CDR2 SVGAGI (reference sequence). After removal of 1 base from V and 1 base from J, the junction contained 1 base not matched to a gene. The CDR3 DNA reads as TGTGCCAGCAGTTACTGGGACAGATCCTACGAGCAGTACTTC. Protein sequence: CASSYWDRSYEQYF.

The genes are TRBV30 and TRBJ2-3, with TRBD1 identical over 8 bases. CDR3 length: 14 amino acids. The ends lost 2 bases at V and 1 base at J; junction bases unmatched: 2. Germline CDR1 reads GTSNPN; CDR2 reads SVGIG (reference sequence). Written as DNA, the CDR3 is TGTGCCTGGAGTCGGGGACAGGGCACAGATACGCAGTATTTT. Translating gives CAWSRGQGTDTQYF.

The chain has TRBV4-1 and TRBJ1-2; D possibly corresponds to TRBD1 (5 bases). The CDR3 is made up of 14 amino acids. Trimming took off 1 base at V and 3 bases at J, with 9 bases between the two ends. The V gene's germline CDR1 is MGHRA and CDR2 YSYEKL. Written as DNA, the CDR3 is TGCGCCAGCAGCCAAGTTAGGGGTGACTATGGCTACACCTTC. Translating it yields CASSQVRGDYGYTF.